Sequencing of this TCR beta chain was carried out in a study of T cell repertoires in cytomegalovirus infection. Overall study: Peptides in the study included HLA-C-restricted and HLA-B-restricted CMV epitopes. Study results and limitations: Cumulated frequencies of public TCR beta families served to identify carriers of CMV plus the relevant HLA. In two of eight donors, the top clonotype was HLA-C-restricted CMV-specific.

This clonotype was seen repeatedly, ten times or more. Its antigen is as yet unknown. TCRdb itself ran the reads through MiXCR, one entry per CDR3 protein. The data contain under 300,000 distinct CDR3 sequences, around 20% of them singletons. The V end lost 3 bases, the J end lost 8 bases, and 10 bases lay between the germline ends. The CDR3 runs to 11 residues. CDR1 and CDR2 from the germline V gene are DFQATT and SNEGSKA (reference sequence). This TCR was recovered from a human donor in good health (CMV status not recorded). Some clones in this sample may be carry-over from other donors' samples. The material was cultured PBMCs, obtained from culture after CMV antigen stimulation. This chain connects TRBV20-1 to TRBJ1-1; D is uncertain. The CDR3 protein is CSASGQAEAFF. The CDR3 region has the DNA TGCAGTGCTAGCGGGCAGGCCGAAGCTTTCTTT.